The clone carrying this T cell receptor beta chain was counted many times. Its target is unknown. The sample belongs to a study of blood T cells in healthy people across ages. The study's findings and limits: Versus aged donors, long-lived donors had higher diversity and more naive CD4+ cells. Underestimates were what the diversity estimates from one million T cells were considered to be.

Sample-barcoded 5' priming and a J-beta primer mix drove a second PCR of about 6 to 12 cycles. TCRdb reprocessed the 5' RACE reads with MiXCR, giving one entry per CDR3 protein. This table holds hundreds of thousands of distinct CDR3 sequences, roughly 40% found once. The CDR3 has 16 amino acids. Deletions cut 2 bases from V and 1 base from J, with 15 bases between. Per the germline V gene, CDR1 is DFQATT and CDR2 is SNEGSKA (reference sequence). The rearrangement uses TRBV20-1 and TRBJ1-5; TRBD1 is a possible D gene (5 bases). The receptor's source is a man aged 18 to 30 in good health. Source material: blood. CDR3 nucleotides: TGCAGTGCTAGAACGGCAGGGACTGAGAGCAATCAGCCCCAGCATTTT. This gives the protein CSARTAGTESNQPQHF.